This entry features one TCR beta chain sequence. Its antigen is not identified. A deep-level run was used for the assay. Sequenced by immunoSEQ multiplex PCR; TCRdb stores in-frame clones only, minus some. The profile shows about 2.2 million clones, just under 95% of them singletons. This sample was taken from a study of shared clonotypes between healthy human individuals. Terminally differentiated effector memory CD45RA+ cells were excluded by CCR7 positive selection of CD45RO-negative cells. There were only Caucasian adults among the donors, and all lived in Nashville, Tennessee. Overall study results and limits: Clonotypes shared by all four donors outscored non-shared clonotypes in generation probability. Generally, naive subsets (rather than memory subsets) showed larger estimated richness.

This TCR was recovered from a man aged 18 to 29 in good health. Some clones in this sample may be carry-over from other donors' samples. Input material: naive CD8+ T cells from PBMCs.

The CDR3: CASSADRAISGEQYF. The CDR3 DNA reads TGTGCCAGCAGCGCAGACAGGGCCATCTCGGGCGAGCAGTACTTC. This chain uses TRBV7-9 with TRBJ2-7, with TRBD1 identical over 7 bases. The CDR3 sequence is 15 residues long. V was clipped by 5 bases and J by 6 bases; unmatched bases: 13. Germline V gene data show CDR1 as SEHNR and CDR2 as FQNEAQ (reference sequence).